This T cell receptor beta chain emerged from a study of T cell repertoires in cytomegalovirus infection. Study-wide background: Indications of both CMV infection and matching HLA type were provided by public TCR beta signatures. Study-level findings and limits: In two of eight donors, the top clonotype was HLA-C-restricted CMV-specific. People with CMV and the relevant HLA were identified by cumulative public TCR beta family frequency.

The V gene end was trimmed by 1 base and the J gene end by 10 bases; junction bases not matched to a gene: 6. Looked up from germline, CDR1 is SNHLY and CDR2 is FYNNEI. This CDR3 comprises 15 residues. TCRdb reanalysed the reads using MiXCR and keeps one entry per CDR3 protein. The data hold around 530,000 distinct CDR3 sequences, with around a quarter observed a single time. This clonotype was found a few times. Its antigen is undetermined. The sequenced material came from PBMCs. The clonotype originates from a human donor in good health (CMV status not recorded). Some clones in this sample may be carry-over from other donors' samples. V usage is TRBV2 and J usage is TRBJ2-1; 11 nucleotides align to TRBD2. CDR3 residues: CASSEVLAGAQEQFF. The CDR3 DNA follows: TGTGCCAGCAGTGAAGTACTAGCGGGAGCTCAGGAGCAGTTCTTC.